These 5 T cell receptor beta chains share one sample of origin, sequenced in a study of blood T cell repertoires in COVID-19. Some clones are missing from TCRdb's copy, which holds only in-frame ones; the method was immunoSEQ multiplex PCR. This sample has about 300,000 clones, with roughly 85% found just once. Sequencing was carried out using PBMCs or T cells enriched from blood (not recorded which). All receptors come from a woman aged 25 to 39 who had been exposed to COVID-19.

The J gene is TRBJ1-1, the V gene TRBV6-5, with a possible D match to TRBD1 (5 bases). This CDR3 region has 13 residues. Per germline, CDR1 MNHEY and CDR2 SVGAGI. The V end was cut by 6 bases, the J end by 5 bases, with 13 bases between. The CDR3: CASREMGGTEAFF. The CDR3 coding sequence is TGTGCCAGCAGGGAGATGGGGGGGACTGAAGCTTTCTTT.

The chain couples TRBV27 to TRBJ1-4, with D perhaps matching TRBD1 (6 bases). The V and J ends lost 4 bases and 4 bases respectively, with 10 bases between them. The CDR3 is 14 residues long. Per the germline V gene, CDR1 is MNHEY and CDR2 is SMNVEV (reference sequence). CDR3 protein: CASSSVDSNEKLFF. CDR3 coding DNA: TGTGCCAGCAGTTCCGTGGACAGTAATGAAAAACTGTTTTTT.

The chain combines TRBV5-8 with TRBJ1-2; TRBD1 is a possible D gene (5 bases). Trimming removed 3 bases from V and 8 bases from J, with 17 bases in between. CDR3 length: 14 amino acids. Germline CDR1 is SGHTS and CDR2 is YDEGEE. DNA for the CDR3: TGTGCCAGCAGCTCCCCTGGACGGGGGAACGGCTACACCTTC. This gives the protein CASSSPGRGNGYTF.

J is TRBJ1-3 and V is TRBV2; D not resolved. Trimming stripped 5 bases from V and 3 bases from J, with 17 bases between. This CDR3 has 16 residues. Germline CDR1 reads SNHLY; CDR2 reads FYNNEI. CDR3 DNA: TGTGCCAGCAGTTTTGACAAGTCTCTGGATGGAAACACCATATATTTT. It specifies CASSFDKSLDGNTIYF.

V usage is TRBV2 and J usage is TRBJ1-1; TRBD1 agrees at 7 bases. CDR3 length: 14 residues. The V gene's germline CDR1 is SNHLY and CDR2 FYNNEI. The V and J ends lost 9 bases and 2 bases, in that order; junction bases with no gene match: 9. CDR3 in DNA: TGTGCCAGATCAAGACAGGGTCCAAACACTGAAGCTTTCTTT. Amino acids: CARSRQGPNTEAFF.